This T cell receptor beta chain was sequenced during a study of long-term antiretroviral therapy in people with HIV (dated by TCRdb to between 2021 and 2022). Describing the broader study: The earliest samples were collected about a decade before the 2015 WHO recommendation for immediate ART, when ART was typically delayed until CD4 counts fell. A total of 150 to 200 cryopreserved PBMC samples were contributed to the cohort by 30 adults with confirmed HIV infection, with samples collected serially over a mean of approximately six years (range 1-12). Test extractions of a monoclonal T-cell line alongside approximately 34 polyclonal samples showed no cross-contamination during QIAcube processing. Whether ART initiation and durable HIV suppression were associated with changes in peripheral blood TRB repertoire composition and diversity was tested in a retrospective serial study. About 35% of the 30 participants with HIV were female.

This clone was seen once. What antigen it recognizes has not been identified. The sample holds no much larger clone one base away, and base qualities are not on file. The immunoSEQ hsTCRB v3.0 assay was used at survey level resolution to sequence the TRB variable region. TRB sequencing targeted a depth of about 35,000-55,000 T-cell genomes per sample. An Illumina MiSeq with a v3 150-cycle kit was used to sequence the pooled TRB libraries. The authors' analysis ran thus. Repertoire analysis ran in R within a reproducible Nextflow workflow covering QC, data transformation and analysis. LymphoSeq2, an R package for exploring AIRR-Seq data, was used to implement the custom analyses. A handful of samples that produced fewer than 5000 total TRB sequences were removed, so some 190 HIV repertoires were analyzed. Among the approximately 180 retained HIV repertoires, 55 to 65 were collected before ART initiation and 120 to 140 after ART initiation. Repertoires were downsampled to 5000 TRB nucleotide sequences, and summary statistics were averaged over 100 downsampling iterations. TRB sequences were retained for analysis only if CDR3 regions of at least seven amino acids were present. Diversity was measured with a Shannon entropy-derived clonality score and the Gini coefficient. In the repertoire networks, any two of the top 5000 CDR3 amino acid sequences were linked whenever the two sequences differed by an edit distance of one. Antigen specificity groups and MHC restriction were predicted for TRB CDR3 amino acid sequences with GLIPH2. To flag known CMV, EBV, HIV or tissue antigen associations, CDR3 amino acid sequences were matched against VDJdb and McPAS-TCR. Pre-ART, post-ART and control groups were compared with Wilcoxon signed-rank tests and Holm-Bonferroni correction. TCRdb stores this immuneACCESS table with in-frame sequences only. Part of the clones is absent; in the studies checked, under half of the shortfall reflects unresolved V genes, and no reason is known for the rest. V and J calls and clone size are given by that table; D and trimming were obtained from the DNA. In this sample the table shows some 40,000 clones, over 90% of which occur a single time. Approximately 2% of the sample is in the top ten clones.

Participants were included only if at least one PBMC sample before ART initiation and at least two post-ART samples were available. Treatment was received in the United States of America by all participants with HIV. Before DNA extraction, cryopreserved samples of about 0.95-11 million PBMC were thawed and washed. At the time of the earliest PBMC sample, participants with HIV were aged between roughly 23 and 60 years. Each participant contributed PBMC samples from 1-4 timepoints before ART initiation and 2-8 timepoints after ART initiation, with a median of 7 samples. Serial HIV viral load, CD4+ T-cell count, ART history and demographic data were obtained for every participant. A Qiagen kit on a QIAcube was used to extract genomic DNA from unsorted PBMC, with samples processed in batches of 12. On the study overall, not on this receptor specifically: Because pre-ART samples had limited cell numbers, unsorted PBMC were profiled rather than sorted CD4+ and CD8+ T cells. CDR3 length ranges in HIV repertoires were narrower than in controls, and network structure suggested an antigen-experienced repertoire with only a slight naive shift after ART. ART initiation was associated with a significant increase in TRB diversity, but diversity stayed significantly below transplant donor controls even after long-term ART. The samples span the years 2004 to 2017, and the ART regimens used may be less effective than current regimens. At every time point, the repertoire was dominated by expanded TRB clones first identified before ART initiation, although this dominance fluctuated and, in many PLHIV, declined after ART. Owing to limited PBMC availability, only the TCR beta chain was sequenced, without alpha chain pairing. Inferences about post-ART repertoire changes were limited because no data were available on ART adherence, viral resistance or therapy changes.

The source material was unsorted PBMCs, sampled about 9.1 years after starting antiretroviral therapy. This TCR derives from a man aged 25-45 years with HIV.

The DNA reads as follows: TGTGCCAGCTCACACACAGAGGTGGGGGACACTGAAGCTTTCTTT. The translation is CASSHTEVGDTEAFF. In this chain, TRBV18 is recombined with TRBJ1-1; perhaps TRBD1 is the D gene, with 5 bases matching. The germline V gene supplies CDR1 KGHSH and CDR2 LQKENI. Trimming takes 4 bases from V and 3 bases from J, and the germline ends sit 15 bases apart. The CDR3 holds 15 amino acids from the cysteine to the phenylalanine. Of the read, only the CDR3 DNA is kept; its 45 bases are in frame from base 1.